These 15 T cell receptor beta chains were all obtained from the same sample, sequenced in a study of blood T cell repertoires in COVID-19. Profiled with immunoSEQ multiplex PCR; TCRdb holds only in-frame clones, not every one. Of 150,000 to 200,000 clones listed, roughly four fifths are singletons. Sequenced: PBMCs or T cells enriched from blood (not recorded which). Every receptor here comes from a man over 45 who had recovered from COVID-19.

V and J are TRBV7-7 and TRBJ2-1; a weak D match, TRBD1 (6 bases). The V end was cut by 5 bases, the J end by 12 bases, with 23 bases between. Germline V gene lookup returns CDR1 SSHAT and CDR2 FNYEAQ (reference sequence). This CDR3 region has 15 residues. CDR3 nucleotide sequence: TGTGCCAGCAGCCCGGACAGATATAACAGTGAGGGGCAGTTCTTC. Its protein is CASSPDRYNSEGQFF.

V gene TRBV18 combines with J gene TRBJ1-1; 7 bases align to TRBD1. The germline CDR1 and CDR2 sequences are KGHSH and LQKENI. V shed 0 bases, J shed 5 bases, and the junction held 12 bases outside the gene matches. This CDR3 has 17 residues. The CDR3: CASSPPATGIGGTEAFF. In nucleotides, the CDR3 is TGTGCCAGCTCACCACCGGCGACAGGGATTGGAGGAACTGAAGCTTTCTTT.

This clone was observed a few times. In nucleotides, the CDR3 is TGTGCCAGCAGTTTGCCGGGGGGCTCAGGAAACACCATATATTTT. It encodes CASSLPGGSGNTIYF. J is TRBJ1-3 and V is TRBV28; D is possibly TRBD1 (6 bases). CDR3 length: 15 residues. V was shortened by 3 bases and J by 4 bases, with 13 bases between the two germline ends. CDR1 and CDR2 from the germline V gene are MDHEN and SYDVKM.

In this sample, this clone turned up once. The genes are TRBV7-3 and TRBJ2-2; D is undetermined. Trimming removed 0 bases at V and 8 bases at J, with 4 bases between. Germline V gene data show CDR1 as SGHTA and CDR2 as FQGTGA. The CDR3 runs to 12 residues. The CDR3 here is CASSLTEGELFF. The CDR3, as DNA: TGTGCCAGCAGCTTAACAGAGGGGGAGCTGTTTTTT.

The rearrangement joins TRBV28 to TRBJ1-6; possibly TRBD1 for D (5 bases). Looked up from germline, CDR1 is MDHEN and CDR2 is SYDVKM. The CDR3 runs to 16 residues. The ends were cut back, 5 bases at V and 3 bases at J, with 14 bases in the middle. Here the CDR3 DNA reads TGTGCCAGCAGTAGTGAAGAGACAGTCTATAATTCACCCCTCCACTTT. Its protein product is CASSSEETVYNSPLHF.

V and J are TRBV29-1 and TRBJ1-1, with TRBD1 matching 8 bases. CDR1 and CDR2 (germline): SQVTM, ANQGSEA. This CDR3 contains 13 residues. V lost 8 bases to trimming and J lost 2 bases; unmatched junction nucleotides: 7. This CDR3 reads CSLWTGTNTEAFF. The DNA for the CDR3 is TGCAGCCTGTGGACAGGGACAAACACTGAAGCTTTCTTT.

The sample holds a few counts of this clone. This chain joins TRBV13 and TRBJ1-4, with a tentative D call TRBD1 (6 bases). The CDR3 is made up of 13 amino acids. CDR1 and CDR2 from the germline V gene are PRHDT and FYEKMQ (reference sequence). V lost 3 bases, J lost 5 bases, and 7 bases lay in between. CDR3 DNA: TGTGCCAGCAGCTTCACAGGGAATGAAAAACTGTTTTTT. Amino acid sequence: CASSFTGNEKLFF.

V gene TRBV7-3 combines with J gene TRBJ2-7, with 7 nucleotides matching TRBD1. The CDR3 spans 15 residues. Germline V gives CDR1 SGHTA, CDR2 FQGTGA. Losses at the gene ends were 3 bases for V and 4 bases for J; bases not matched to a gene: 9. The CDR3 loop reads CASSLLTGARYEQYF. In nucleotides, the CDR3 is TGTGCCAGCAGCTTGCTAACAGGGGCTCGGTACGAGCAGTACTTC. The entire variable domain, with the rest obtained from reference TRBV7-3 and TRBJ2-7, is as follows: GAGVSQTPSNKVTEKGKYVELRCDPISGHTALYWYRQSLGQGPEFLIYFQGTGAADDSGLPNDRFFAVRPEGSVSTLKIQRTERGDSAVYLCASSLLTGARYEQYFGPGTRLTVT.

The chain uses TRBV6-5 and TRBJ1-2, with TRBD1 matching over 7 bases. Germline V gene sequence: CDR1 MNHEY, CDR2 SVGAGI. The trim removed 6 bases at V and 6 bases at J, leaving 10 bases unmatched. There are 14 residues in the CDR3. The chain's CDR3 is CASSPPDRVHGYTF. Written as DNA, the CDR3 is TGTGCCAGCAGCCCACCCGACAGGGTACATGGCTACACCTTC.

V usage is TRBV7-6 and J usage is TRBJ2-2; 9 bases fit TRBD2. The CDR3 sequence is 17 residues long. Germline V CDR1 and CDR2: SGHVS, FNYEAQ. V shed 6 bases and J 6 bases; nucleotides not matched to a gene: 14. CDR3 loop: CASSTYRGGGAAGELFF. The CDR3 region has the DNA TGTGCCAGCAGTACTTACCGAGGCGGGGGGGCCGCCGGGGAGCTGTTTTTT.

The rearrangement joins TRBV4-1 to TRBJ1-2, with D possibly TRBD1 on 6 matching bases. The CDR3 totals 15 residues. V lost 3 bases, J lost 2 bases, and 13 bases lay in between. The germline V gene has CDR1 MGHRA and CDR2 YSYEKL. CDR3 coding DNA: TGCGCCAGCAGCCACAACACAGGGATGAACTATGGCTACACCTTC. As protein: CASSHNTGMNYGYTF.

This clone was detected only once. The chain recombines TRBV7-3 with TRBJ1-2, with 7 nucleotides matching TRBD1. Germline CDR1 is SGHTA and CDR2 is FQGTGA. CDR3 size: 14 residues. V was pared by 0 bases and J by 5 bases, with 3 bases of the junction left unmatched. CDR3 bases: TGTGCCAGCAGCTTAACAGGGACAGATTATGGCTACACCTTC. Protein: CASSLTGTDYGYTF.

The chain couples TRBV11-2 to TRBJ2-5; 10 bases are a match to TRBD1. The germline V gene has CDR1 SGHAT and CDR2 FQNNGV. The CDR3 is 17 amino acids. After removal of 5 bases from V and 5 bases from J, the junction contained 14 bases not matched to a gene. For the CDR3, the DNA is TGTGCCAGCAGCCCAGGGGGGGGACAGGGGCTTTACGAGACCCAGTACTTC. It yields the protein CASSPGGGQGLYETQYF.

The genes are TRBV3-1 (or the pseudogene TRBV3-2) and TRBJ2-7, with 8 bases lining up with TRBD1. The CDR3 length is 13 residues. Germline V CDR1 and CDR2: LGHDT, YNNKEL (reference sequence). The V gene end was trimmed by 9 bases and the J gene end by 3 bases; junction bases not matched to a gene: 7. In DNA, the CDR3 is TGTGCCAGTAGAGGACAGGGAATCTACGAGCAGTACTTC. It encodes CASRGQGIYEQYF.

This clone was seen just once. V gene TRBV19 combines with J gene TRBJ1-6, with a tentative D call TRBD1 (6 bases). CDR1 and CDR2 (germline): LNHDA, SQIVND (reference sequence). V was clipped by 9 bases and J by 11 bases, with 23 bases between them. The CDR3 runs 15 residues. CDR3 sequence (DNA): TGTGCCAGCAAACAAGGGTCAGGGGCCGGACCACCCCTCCACTTT. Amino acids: CASKQGSGAGPPLHF.